This entry is about one T cell receptor (beta chain). This entry is derived from a study of cytomegalovirus exposure and HLA in healthy donors. V lost 4 bases and J lost 0, with 10 bases in between. The germline V gene encodes CDR1 SGHVS and CDR2 FQNEAQ. The CDR3 length is 14 residues. The primer mix had 60 Vbeta and 13 Jbeta primers. Assay used: immunoSEQ multiplex PCR; TCRdb lists only in-frame clones, some missing. The sample records about 120,000 clones, over 65% being singletons. The chain has TRBV7-8 and TRBJ2-7; TRBD1 might be the D (6 bases). The material sequenced was PBMCs. This receptor was identified in a woman aged 35 to 49 in good health and CMV-seropositive. The chain's CDR3 is CASSSRTASYEQYF. CDR3 in DNA: TGTGCCAGCAGCTCTAGGACAGCCTCCTACGAGCAGTACTTC.